The next 2 T cell receptor beta chains were all read from a single sample in a study of blood T cell repertoires in COVID-19. The assay was immunoSEQ multiplex PCR, and TCRdb's table has in-frame clones only and misses some. This sample has 150,000 to 200,000 clones, with 81% found just once. The sequenced material came from peripheral blood. These receptors were collected from a man aged 55 to 70 with active or convalescent COVID-19.

The rearrangement joins TRBV7-3 to TRBJ2-1, with D perhaps TRBD1 (6 bases). This CDR3 contains 18 residues. Germline V gene lookup returns CDR1 SGHTA and CDR2 FQGTGA. V was cut by 5 bases and J by 5 bases, with 25 bases left in between. The CDR3 DNA sequence: TGTGCCAGCAGCCCCCTCGTTTTTGGGGGCGTTAAGGACAATGAGCAGTTCTTC. Translated, it gives CASSPLVFGGVKDNEQFF.

V is TRBV27 and J is TRBJ2-7, with TRBD1 matching over 9 bases. CDR1 and CDR2 from the germline V gene are MNHEY and SMNVEV (reference sequence). The CDR3 loop spans 14 amino acids. V shed 5 bases, J shed 2 bases, and the junction held 4 bases outside the gene matches. CDR3 DNA: TGTGCCAGCAGTGCGACAGGGGGTACCTACGAGCAGTACTTC. It specifies CASSATGGTYEQYF.